This TCR beta chain was sequenced in a study of blood T cell repertoires in COVID-19 (dated by TCRdb to 2018 to 2021). Background for the entire study: Samples from collaborators originated in the United States, Italy and Spain and spanned both the acute and convalescent phases of COVID-19. The prospective study material was composed of cDNA or gDNA derived from T cells, B-cell-depleted T cells, or PBMCs. Subjects who had been exposed to COVID-19, were actively infected with it, or had recovered from it provided the deeply sampled blood TCRbeta repertoires that made up the dataset. The repertoires were released in a freely available public database meant as a resource for research on the immune response to SARS-CoV-2. Samples came from the ongoing ImmuneRACE study (first 160 participants) plus 1,254 subjects from 6 global collaborators. Nearly every sample came with metadata listing a de-identified subject ID, COVID-19 status, age in years and sex. Where available, HLA class I and class II types were obtained from metadata supplied by the sample provider rather than from assay-based typing.

CDR1 and CDR2 are drawn from the germline V gene: MGHDK, SYGVNS. Measured from the cysteine to the phenylalanine, the CDR3 is 16 residues long. Only CDR3 DNA is held: 48 bases, read in frame from base 1. V is cut by 3 bases and J by 6 bases, and the space between the germline ends is 21 bases. Each collaborating institution followed its own protocols to collect whole blood in K2EDTA tubes. Collaborator samples were shipped for TCRbeta analysis as frozen whole blood, isolated PBMCs, or DNA extracted from either sample type. Study-wide findings and limitations: The quantity of clinical and demographic metadata differed by source and by participant and was supplied without curation.

TCRbeta CDR3 regions were amplified from genomic DNA using the immunoSEQ Assay, a bias-controlled multiplex PCR. Per the source publication's procedure: Within the assay, amplification of reference gene primers was used to estimate how many nucleated cells each sample contained. To quantify the absolute abundance of each unique TCRbeta CDR3 rearrangement, sequence reads were collapsed and filtered. For each sample, productive Simpson clonality was calculated by taking the square root of Simpson's diversity index across productive rearrangements. TCRdb took this table from immuneACCESS and kept in-frame rearrangements with V and J called. Such tables lack part of the clones; where checked against another copy, unresolved V genes explain under half of the gap, and the rest is unexplained. V and J calls and clone size are given by that table; D and trimming were obtained from the DNA. Here the sample has approximately 90,000 clones; roughly nine tenths occur a single time. 3% to 4% of the sample is held by the ten biggest clonotypes.

With regard to this clone: Its antigen remains undetermined. One base away there is no much larger clone; base qualities are not given.

Sequencing input: peripheral blood. The clonotype comes from a woman in her 70s with acute or convalescent COVID-19. This chain joins TRBV25-1 to TRBJ2-7, with the D gene uncertain. For the CDR3, the sequence is CASSDPRRAPRSEQYF. The nucleotide sequence is TGTGCCAGCAGTGACCCTCGACGAGCGCCGCGGTCCGAGCAGTACTTC.